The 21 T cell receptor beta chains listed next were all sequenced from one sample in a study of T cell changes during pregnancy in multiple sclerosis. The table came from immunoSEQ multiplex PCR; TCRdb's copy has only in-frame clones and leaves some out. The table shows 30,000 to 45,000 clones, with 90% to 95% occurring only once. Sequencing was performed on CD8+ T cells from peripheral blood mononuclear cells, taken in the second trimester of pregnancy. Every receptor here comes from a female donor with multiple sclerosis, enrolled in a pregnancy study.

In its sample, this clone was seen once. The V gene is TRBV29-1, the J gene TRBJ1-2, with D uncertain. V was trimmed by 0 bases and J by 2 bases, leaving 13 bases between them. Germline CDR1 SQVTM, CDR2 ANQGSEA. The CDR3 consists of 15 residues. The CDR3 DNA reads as TGCAGCGTTGAAGATCTTTTACCCGAGAACTATGGCTACACCTTC. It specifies CSVEDLLPENYGYTF.

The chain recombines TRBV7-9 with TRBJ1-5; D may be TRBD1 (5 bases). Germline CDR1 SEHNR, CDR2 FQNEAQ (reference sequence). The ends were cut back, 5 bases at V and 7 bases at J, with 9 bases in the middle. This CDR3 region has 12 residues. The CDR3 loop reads CASSPGGQPQHF. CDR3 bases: TGTGCCAGCAGCCCCGGGGGACAGCCCCAGCATTTT.

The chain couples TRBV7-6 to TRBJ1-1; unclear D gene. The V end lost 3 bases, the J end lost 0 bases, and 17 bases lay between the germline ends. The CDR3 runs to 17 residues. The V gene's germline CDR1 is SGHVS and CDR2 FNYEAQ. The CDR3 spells CASSLVGSAAVNTEAFF. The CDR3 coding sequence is TGTGCCAGCAGCTTGGTTGGATCCGCGGCGGTGAACACTGAAGCTTTCTTT. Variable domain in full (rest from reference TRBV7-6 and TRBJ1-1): GAGVSQSPRYKVTKRGQDVALRCDPISGHVSLYWYRQALGQGPEFLTYFNYEAQQDKSGLPNDRFSAERPEGSISTLTIQRTEQRDSAMYRCASSLVGSAAVNTEAFFGQGTRLTVV.

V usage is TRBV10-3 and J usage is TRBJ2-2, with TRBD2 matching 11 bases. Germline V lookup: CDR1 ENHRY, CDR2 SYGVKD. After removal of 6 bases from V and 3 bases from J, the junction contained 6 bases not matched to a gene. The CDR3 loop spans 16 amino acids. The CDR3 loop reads CAIRETSGSHTGELFF. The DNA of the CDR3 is TGTGCCATCAGAGAAACTAGCGGGAGCCACACCGGGGAGCTGTTTTTT.

The CDR3: CASSDNTGQENYGYTF. CDR3 in DNA: TGTGCCAGCAGCGATAATACGGGACAGGAGAACTATGGCTACACCTTC. This chain connects TRBV5-4 to TRBJ1-2; 8 bases are a match to TRBD1. V trimming: 4 bases; J trimming: 2 bases; junction bases outside the gene matches: 10. The CDR3 totals 16 residues. CDR1 and CDR2 (germline): SGHNT, YYREEE (reference sequence).

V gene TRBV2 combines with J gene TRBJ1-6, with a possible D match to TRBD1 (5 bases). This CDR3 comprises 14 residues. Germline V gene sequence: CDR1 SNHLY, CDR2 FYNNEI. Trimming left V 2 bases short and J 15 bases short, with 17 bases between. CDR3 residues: CASSELIRIQGLHF. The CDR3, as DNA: TGTGCCAGCAGTGAACTTATTCGCATTCAGGGCCTCCACTTT.

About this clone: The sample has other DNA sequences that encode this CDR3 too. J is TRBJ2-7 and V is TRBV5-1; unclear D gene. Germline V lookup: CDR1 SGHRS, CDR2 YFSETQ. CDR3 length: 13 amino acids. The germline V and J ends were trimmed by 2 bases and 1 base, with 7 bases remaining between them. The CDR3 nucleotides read TGCGCCAGCAGCTTTGGCCTTTCCTACGAGCAGTACTTC. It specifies CASSFGLSYEQYF.

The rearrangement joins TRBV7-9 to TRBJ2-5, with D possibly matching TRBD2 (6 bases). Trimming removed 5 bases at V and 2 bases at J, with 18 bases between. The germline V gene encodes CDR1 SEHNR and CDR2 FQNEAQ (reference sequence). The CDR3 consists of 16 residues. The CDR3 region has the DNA TGTGCCAGCAGCCCTAACGACCCGGGGAGGCAAGAGACCCAGTACTTC. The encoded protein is CASSPNDPGRQETQYF.

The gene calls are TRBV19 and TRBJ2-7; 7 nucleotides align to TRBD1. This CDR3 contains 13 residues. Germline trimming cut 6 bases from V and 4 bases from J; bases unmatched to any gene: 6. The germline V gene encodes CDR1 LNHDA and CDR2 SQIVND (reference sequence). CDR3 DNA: TGTGCCAGTAGCCCGGGACAGCCTTACGAGCAGTACTTC. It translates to CASSPGQPYEQYF.

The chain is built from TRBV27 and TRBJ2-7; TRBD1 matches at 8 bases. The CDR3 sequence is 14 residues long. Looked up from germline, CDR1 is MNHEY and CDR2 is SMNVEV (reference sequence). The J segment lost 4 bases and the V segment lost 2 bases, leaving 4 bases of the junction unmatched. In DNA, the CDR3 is TGTGCCAGCAGTTTAGGGACAGGACCGTACGAGCAGTACTTC. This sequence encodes CASSLGTGPYEQYF.

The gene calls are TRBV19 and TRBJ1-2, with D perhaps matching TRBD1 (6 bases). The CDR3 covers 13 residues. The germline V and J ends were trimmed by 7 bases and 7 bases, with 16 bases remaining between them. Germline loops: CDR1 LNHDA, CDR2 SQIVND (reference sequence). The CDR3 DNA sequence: TGTGCCAGTAAGATACTGGGGGCAAGTGGCTACACCTTC. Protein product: CASKILGASGYTF.

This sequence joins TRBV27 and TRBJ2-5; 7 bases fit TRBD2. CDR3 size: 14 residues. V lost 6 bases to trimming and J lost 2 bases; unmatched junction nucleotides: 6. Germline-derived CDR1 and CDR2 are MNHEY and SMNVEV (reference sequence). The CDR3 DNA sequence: TGTGCCAGCAGGGGCCCCGGGAGGCAAGAGACCCAGTACTTC. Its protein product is CASRGPGRQETQYF.

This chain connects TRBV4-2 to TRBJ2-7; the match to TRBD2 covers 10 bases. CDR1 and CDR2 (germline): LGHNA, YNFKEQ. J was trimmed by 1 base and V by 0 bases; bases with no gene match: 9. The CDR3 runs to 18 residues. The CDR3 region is CASSQEAIGTSVSYEQYF. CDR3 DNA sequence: TGTGCCAGCAGCCAAGAGGCGATTGGGACTAGCGTGTCCTACGAGCAGTACTTC.

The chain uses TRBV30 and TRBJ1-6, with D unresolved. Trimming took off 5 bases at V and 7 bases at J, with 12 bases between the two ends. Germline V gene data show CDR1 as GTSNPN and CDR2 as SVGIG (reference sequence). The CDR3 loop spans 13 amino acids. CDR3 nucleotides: TGTGCCTGGGGTGCGAGCAGGAATTCACCCCTCCACTTT. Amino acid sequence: CAWGASRNSPLHF.

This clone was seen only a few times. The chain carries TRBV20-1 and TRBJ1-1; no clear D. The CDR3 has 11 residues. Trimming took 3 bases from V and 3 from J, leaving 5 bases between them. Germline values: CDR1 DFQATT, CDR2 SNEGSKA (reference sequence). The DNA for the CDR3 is TGCAGTGCTAGTTATGACACTGAAGCTTTCTTT. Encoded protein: CSASYDTEAFF.

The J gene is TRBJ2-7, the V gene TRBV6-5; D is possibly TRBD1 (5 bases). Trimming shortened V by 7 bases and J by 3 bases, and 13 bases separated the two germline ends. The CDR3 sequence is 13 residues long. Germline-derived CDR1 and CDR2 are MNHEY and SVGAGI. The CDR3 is CASTPGHVYEQYF. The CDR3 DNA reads TGTGCCAGCACCCCTGGACATGTCTACGAGCAGTACTTC.

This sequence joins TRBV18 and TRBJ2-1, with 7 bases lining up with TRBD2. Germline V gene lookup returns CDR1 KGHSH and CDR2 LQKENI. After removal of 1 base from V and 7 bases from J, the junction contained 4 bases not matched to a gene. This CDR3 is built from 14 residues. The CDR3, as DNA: TGTGCCAGCTCACCACGGGAGGGAAGGAATGAGCAGTTCTTC. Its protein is CASSPREGRNEQFF.

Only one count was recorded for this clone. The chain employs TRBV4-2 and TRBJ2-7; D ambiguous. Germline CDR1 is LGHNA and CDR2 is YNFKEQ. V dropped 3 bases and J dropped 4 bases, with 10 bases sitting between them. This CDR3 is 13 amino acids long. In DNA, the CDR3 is TGTGCCAGCAGCCAGGGTCTACTATACGAGCAGTACTTC. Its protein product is CASSQGLLYEQYF.

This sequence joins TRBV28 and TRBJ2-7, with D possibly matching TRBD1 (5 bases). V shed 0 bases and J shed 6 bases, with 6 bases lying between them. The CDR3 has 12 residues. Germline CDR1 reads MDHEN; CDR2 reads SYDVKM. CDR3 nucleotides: TGTGCCAGCAGTTTATGGGGGCGCGAGCAGTACTTC. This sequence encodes CASSLWGREQYF.

CDR3: CTSSQVCTSGNYNEQFF. Written as DNA, the CDR3 is TGCACCAGCAGCCAAGTCTGTACTAGCGGGAACTACAATGAGCAGTTCTTC. The V and J genes are TRBV1 and TRBJ2-1; the D segment call TRBD2 is taken from the table without a DNA check. TRBV1 is deemed a pseudogene. The CDR3 sequence is 17 residues long.

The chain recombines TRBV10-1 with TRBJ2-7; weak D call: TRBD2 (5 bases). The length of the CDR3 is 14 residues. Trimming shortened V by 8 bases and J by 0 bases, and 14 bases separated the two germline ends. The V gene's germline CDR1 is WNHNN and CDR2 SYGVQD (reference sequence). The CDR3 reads CASSRDLNSYEQYF. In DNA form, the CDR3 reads TGCGCCAGCTCCCGGGATCTAAACTCCTACGAGCAGTACTTC.